This TCR beta chain stems from a study of spatial heterogeneity in lung cancer (dated by TCRdb to between 2018 and 2021). Notes on the research overall: More beta-chain than alpha-chain transcripts were consistently detected, likely reflecting higher beta-chain transcript abundance. TCR alpha and beta repertoires were quantitatively compared across multiple tumor regions, matched nontumor lung and blood in non-small cell lung cancer. In the raw uncorrected reads, each unique combination of TCR and UMI appeared on average more than ten times. The study linked features of the TCR repertoire to counts of nonsynonymous mutations, which were determined by whole-exome sequencing of tumor tissue. At surgery, both alpha and beta chains were TCR-sequenced in 200 to 250 tumor regions, approximately 64 matched nontumor lung samples and some 60 PBMC samples. TCR transcript counts in tumor regions correlated strongly with a T cell transcriptional module score from matched bulk RNA-seq. Results and caveats for the whole study, not just this receptor: Confirming at a functional level the hypothesis that regional TCRs recognize regional mutations was considered to require additional single-cell paired TCR alpha and beta sequencing. A correlation was observed between the number of expanded intratumoral alpha and beta TCRs and the tumor nonsynonymous mutation count. Counts of ubiquitous and regional expanded TCRs correlated with counts of ubiquitous and regional nonsynonymous mutations, respectively. TCR-seq was estimated to cover only approximately 7% of tumor T cells for alpha chains and around 13% for beta chains.

As to this clonotype: Its antigen has not been determined. Base quality data are lacking; no much larger clone is found one base away. This beta chain represents an off-target read in a library built for alpha chains; its size is of limited meaning.

The sample's time point, from its label and the paper: sample taken at primary tumor resection. Samples were obtained from over 70 patients with early-stage, untreated non-small cell lung cancer from the lung TRACERx cohort. For TCR sequencing, whole RNA was extracted from tumor and nontumor lung tissue, or from cryopreserved PBMC samples, and no cell sorting was done. A patient was chosen for TCR sequencing only when enough RNA was available from at least two tumor regions. Tumor and adjacent nontumor lung specimens were reviewed by a lung pathologist before selection. Preparation of the library involved 5' RACE. The sequencing machine was a NextSeq 500. The TCR library protocol attached a unique molecular identifier to each TCR cDNA molecule to allow correction of PCR and sequencing errors. The study's own analysis went as follows. Decombinator tools were used for TCR identification, UMI-based error correction and CDR3 extraction. Expanded TCRs were defined as those above a frequency of 2 per 1,000, corresponding to the top 1% of the tumor frequency distribution. Expanded tumor TCRs were classed as regional if statistically deemed absent (corrected P<0.05) from at least one tumor region, otherwise ubiquitous. Renyi diversity was calculated using the R vegan package after each repertoire was subsampled 100 times to 5,000 TCRs. CDR3 similarity networks were built from amino acid triplet string-kernel similarity, connecting CDR3s with pairwise similarity above 0.82. The public reads were reprocessed in TCRdb via fastp at Q25 and MiXCR, keeping in-frame beta chains. Rows merge per CDR3 protein into single entries with the most common DNA and genes. The V and J calls reflect TCRdb's pipeline rather than the authors' work. For this sample there are 7,300 or so distinct CDR3 sequences; 14% to 15% appear just once. The ten largest make up approximately 10% of the sample.

CDR1 and CDR2 were assigned from the germline V gene as MDHEN and SYDVKM. Trimming costs V 10 bases and J 2 bases, and their ends lie 10 bases apart. From cysteine to phenylalanine, the CDR3 is 12 amino acids long. CDR3 DNA is the only sequence kept; it has 36 bases, read in frame from the first base. The sample in question was lung tumor tissue, obtained at surgery. This TCR came from a female donor with early-stage non-small cell lung cancer. The rearrangement combines TRBV28 with TRBJ2-3; the D gene lacks a confident call. DNA sequence: TGTGCCACCAGACGGACCACAGATACGCAGTATTTT. Translated, it gives CATRRTTDTQYF.